The rows below give T cell receptor beta chains drawn from one sample of a study of T cells in Graves' hyperthyroidism and ophthalmopathy. TCRdb redid the calling of the multiplex PCR reads with MiXCR, one entry per CDR3 protein. The sample consists of 370,000 or so distinct CDR3 sequences, about 15% of them appearing once. The sequenced sample consisted of blood. The receptors derive from a woman aged 18-29 years with Graves' hyperthyroidism that later progressed to Graves' ophthalmopathy. Both conserved end residues are part of each CDR3. A D gene is named only where the DNA matches it firmly. The size entry is marked missing in some rows and otherwise reads once, few, many or a size class.

j_gene: TRBJ1-6
abundance: few
v_gene: TRBV6-1
d_gene: NA
CDR3aa: CASSTGIVVSPLHF
CDR3nt: TGTGCCAGCAGTACCGGGATAGTCGTCTCCCCCCTCCACTTT

j_gene: TRBJ1-1
abundance: few
v_gene: TRBV7-9
d_gene: TRBD1
CDR3aa: CASSSGTETEAFF
CDR3nt: TGTGCCAGCAGCTCCGGGACAGAAACTGAAGCTTTCTTT

j_gene: TRBJ1-5
abundance: few
v_gene: TRBV6-1
d_gene: NA
CDR3aa: CASSEVLGSNQPQHF
CDR3nt: TGTGCCAGCAGTGAAGTCTTAGGTAGCAATCAGCCCCAGCATTTT

j_gene: TRBJ1-1
abundance: many
v_gene: TRBV7-3
d_gene: NA
CDR3aa: CASSLRGSGGNTEAFF
CDR3nt: TGTGCCAGCAGCTTAAGGGGCTCGGGGGGGAACACTGAAGCTTTCTTT

j_gene: TRBJ2-1
abundance: many
v_gene: TRBV14
d_gene: NA
CDR3aa: CASSQARDNEQFF
CDR3nt: TGTGCCAGCAGCCAAGCGAGAGATAATGAGCAGTTCTTC

j_gene: TRBJ2-7
abundance: few
v_gene: TRBV20-1
d_gene: TRBD1
CDR3aa: CSARGQGDIWSSYEQYF
CDR3nt: TGCAGTGCAAGGGGACAGGGGGATATATGGAGCAGCTACGAGCAGTACTTC

j_gene: TRBJ2-3
abundance: many
v_gene: TRBV2
d_gene: NA
CDR3aa: CASTREREDTQYF
CDR3nt: TGTGCCAGCACCCGGGAGAGGGAAGATACGCAGTATTTT

j_gene: TRBJ2-7
abundance: many
v_gene: TRBV6-1
d_gene: TRBD1
CDR3aa: CASSLTGFYDEQYF
CDR3nt: TGTGCCAGCAGCCTGACAGGGTTCTACGATGAGCAGTACTTC

j_gene: TRBJ1-5
abundance: NA
v_gene: TRBV19
d_gene: NA
CDR3aa: CASTVPGESNQPQHF
CDR3nt: TGTGCCAGTACAGTCCCGGGGGAAAGTAACCAGCCCCAGCATTTT

j_gene: TRBJ2-5
abundance: NA
v_gene: TRBV14
d_gene: TRBD2
CDR3aa: CASSQGRPGGSLWTQYF
CDR3nt: TGTGCCAGCAGCCAAGGTCGTCCGGGAGGGAGCCTTTGGACCCAGTACTTC

j_gene: TRBJ2-3
abundance: NA
v_gene: TRBV30
d_gene: TRBD2
CDR3aa: CAWSAGGSGTDTQYF
CDR3nt: TGTGCCTGGAGCGCCGGCGGGAGCGGCACAGATACGCAGTATTTT

j_gene: TRBJ2-7
abundance: NA
v_gene: TRBV20-1
d_gene: TRBD2
CDR3aa: CSARDFRGLAGVYEQYF
CDR3nt: TGCAGTGCTAGAGATTTTAGAGGACTAGCGGGAGTCTACGAGCAGTACTTC

j_gene: TRBJ1-5
abundance: NA
v_gene: TRBV10-3
d_gene: NA
CDR3aa: CAISESYRLSNQPQHF
CDR3nt: TGTGCCATCAGTGAGTCGTACAGGCTTAGCAATCAGCCCCAGCATTTT

j_gene: TRBJ1-6
abundance: NA
v_gene: TRBV7-2
d_gene: NA
CDR3aa: CASSLVHNNSPLHF
CDR3nt: TGTGCCAGCAGCTTAGTGCACAACAATTCACCCCTCCACTTT